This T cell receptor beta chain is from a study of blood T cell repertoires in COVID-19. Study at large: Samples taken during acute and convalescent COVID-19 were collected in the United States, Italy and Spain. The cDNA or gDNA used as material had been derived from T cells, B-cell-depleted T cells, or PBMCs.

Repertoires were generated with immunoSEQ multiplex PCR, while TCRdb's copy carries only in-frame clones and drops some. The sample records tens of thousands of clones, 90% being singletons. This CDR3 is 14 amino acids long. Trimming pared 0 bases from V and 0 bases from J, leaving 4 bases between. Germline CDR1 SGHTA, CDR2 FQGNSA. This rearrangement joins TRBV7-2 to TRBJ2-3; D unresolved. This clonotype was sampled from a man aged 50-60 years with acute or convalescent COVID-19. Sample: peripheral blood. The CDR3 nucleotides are TGTGCCAGCAGCTTAGCGTCAAGCACAGATACGCAGTATTTT. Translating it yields CASSLASSTDTQYF.